Listed here is a single T cell receptor (beta chain). Its recognized antigen is unknown. Per-nucleotide qualities are absent, and no much larger clonotype sits a single base away. The sample belongs to a study of Ad26.COV2.S vaccination and SARS-CoV-2 variants (dated by TCRdb to about 2021). Background for the entire study: Donors in the vaccine arm were drawn from COV1001, a phase I-IIa trial of Ad26.COV2.S in healthy adults that was multicentre, randomized, double-blind and placebo-controlled. Dosing of Ad26.COV2.S was intramuscular, at either 5x10^10 or 1x10^11 viral particles, delivered as one shot or as two shots spaced 56 days apart. TCRbeta repertoire sequencing served as the tool for gauging how specific and how broad the SARS-CoV-2-reactive T cell receptors were following Ad26.COV2.S vaccination. A total of approximately 30 samples were included in the TCR-sequenced set, comprising around 19 Ad26.COV2.S vaccine recipients, 5 placebo recipients and 8 SARS-CoV-2 convalescent individuals. Trial participants were randomized into five groups of five: low-dose or high-dose Ad26.COV2.S given once or twice, or placebo on both occasions. Blinding of investigators to trial group allocation was maintained during experiments and outcome assessment.

Overall study outcomes, separate from this receptor: Substantial breadth of spike-specific CD8+ and CD4+ T cell responses was reported after vaccination. Higher spike-specific TCR breadth was observed in Ad26.COV2.S recipients than in placebo recipients (P = 0.0014). Comparing responses between vaccine doses or regimens was not something the study was powered to do. Comparable non-spike TCR breadth was observed between vaccine and placebo recipients, consistent with only spike being contained in the vaccine. The authors noted that the TCR breadth and depth analyses may have underestimated total T cell responses.

The treatment or condition label for this specimen denotes: roughly 18 received Ad26.COV2.S at low or high dose, single or two shots; a few received placebo; per-sample allocation not given. For vaccine and placebo recipients, the sequenced repertoires came from samples collected on day 63 after the first injection. Between 29 July and 7 August 2020, Cohort 1b enrolled 25 adults aged 18-55 years at one site in Boston, USA. Ad26.COV2.S consisted of a replication-incompetent adenovirus type 26 vector by which a prefusion-stabilized SARS-CoV-2 spike protein from the original Wuhan strain was expressed. The immunoSEQ Assay was the method used to sequence TCRbeta CDR3 regions. After extraction, genomic DNA underwent amplification by bias-controlled multiplex PCR, followed by high-throughput sequencing. For the original study's pipeline: Collapsing and filtering of sequences were performed to quantify the absolute abundance of each unique TCRbeta CDR3 region. T cell fraction was estimated by normalizing TCRbeta template counts to usable DNA, with usable DNA measured through amplification of reference genes found in all nucleated cells. Repertoire TCRs were annotated as SARS-CoV-2-specific by exact matching of V gene, CDR3 amino acid sequence and J gene to a known reactive TCR set. The reference SARS-CoV-2 TCR set was derived from MIRA and filtered for enrichment in COVID-19-positive ImmuneCODE repertoires, a step that removed public or cross-reactive TCRs. Based on the MIRA antigens, annotated TCRs were further analysed at the level of specific ORF or position within ORF. Depth was the summed frequency of annotated unique rearrangements, while breadth was defined as annotated unique rearrangements over total unique productive rearrangements. TCR breadth was compared between groups using two-sided Wilcoxon rank-sum tests. The table was pulled from immuneACCESS by TCRdb, which kept in-frame rearrangements only. Such tables lose some clones; where checked, under half of the loss comes from unresolved V genes, and the rest has no known cause. V and J calls and clone size come straight from that table; D and trimming were deduced from the DNA. The sample table holds under 600,000 clones, of which around 89% were seen once. Over 1.5% of the sample lies in the top ten.

CDR1 LNHDA and CDR2 SQIVND were looked up in the germline V gene (reference sequence). Trimming accounts for 4 bases at V and 4 bases at J, while the number of junction bases matched to no gene is 12. Counted from cysteine to phenylalanine, this CDR3 has 16 amino acids. CDR3 DNA only is kept here, 48 bases in frame from base 1. The chain uses TRBV19 and TRBJ2-5, and 7 junction bases match TRBD2. Here the sequenced sample was peripheral blood, taken in a trial of Ad26.COV2.S vaccine versus placebo. The TCR sequence derives from a person aged 18 to 65 who received the Ad26.COV2.S COVID-19 vaccine or a placebo. CDR3 loop: CASSSGGIIERETQYF. The bases are TGTGCCAGTAGTAGCGGGGGTATCATTGAGAGAGAGACCCAGTACTTC. When the CDR3 is completed using the reference TRBV19 and TRBJ2-5 genes on either side, the full variable domain is DGGITQSPKYLFRKEGQNVTLSCEQNLNHDAMYWYRQDPGQGLRLIYYSQIVNDFQKGDIAEGYSVSREKKESFPLTVTSAQKNPTAFYLCASSSGGIIERETQYFGPGTRLLVL.